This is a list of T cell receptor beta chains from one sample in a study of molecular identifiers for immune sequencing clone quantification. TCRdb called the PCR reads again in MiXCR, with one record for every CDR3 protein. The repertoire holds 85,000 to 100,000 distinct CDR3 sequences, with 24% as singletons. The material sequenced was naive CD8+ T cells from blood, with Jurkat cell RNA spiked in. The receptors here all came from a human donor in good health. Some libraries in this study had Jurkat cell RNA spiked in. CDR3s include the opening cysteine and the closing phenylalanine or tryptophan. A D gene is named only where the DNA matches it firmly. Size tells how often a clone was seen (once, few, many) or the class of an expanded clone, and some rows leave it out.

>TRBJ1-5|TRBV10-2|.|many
TGCGCCAGCAGTGAGTCTGGGGGGTATCAGCCCCAGCATTTT
CASSESGGYQPQHF
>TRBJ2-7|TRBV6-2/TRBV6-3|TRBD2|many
TGTGCCAGCAGTCCCCAACCGCGGGAGAGCGGGGGCGAGCAGTACTTC
CASSPQPRESGGEQYF
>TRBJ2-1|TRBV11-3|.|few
TGTGCCAGCAGCTTGGCCTCACAGGGTACTTACGATGAGCAGTTCTTC
CASSLASQGTYDEQFF
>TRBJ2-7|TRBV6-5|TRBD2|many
TGTGCCAGCAGTTTATCGGGACTAACCTACGAGCAGTACTTC
CASSLSGLTYEQYF
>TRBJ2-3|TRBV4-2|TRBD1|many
TGTGCCAGCAGCGATGAGGGGGCTGGCACAGATACGCAGTATTTT
CASSDEGAGTDTQYF
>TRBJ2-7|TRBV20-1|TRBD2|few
TGCAGTGCTAGGTCTAGCGGGACGTATCGCTTCTACGAGCAGTACTTC
CSARSSGTYRFYEQYF
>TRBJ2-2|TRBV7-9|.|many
TGTGCCAGCACCCCCCCGACACCAAACACCGGGGAGCTGTTTTTT
CASTPPTPNTGELFF
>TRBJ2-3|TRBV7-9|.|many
TGTGCCAGCAGCCCATCAGTTGGGATCACAGATACGCAGTATTTT
CASSPSVGITDTQYF
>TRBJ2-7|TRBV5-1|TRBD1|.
TGCGCCAGCAGCCCCCCGGGACAGGGGTTCCGTCACGAGCAGTACTTC
CASSPPGQGFRHEQYF
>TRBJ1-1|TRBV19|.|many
TGTGCCAGTAGTATCTCTCTGGGGACTGAAGCTTTCTTT
CASSISLGTEAFF
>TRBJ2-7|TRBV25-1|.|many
TGTGCCACCGAGTCGTCCAGGGGTCTCGGCGAGCAGTACTTC
CATESSRGLGEQYF
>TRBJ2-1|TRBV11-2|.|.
TGTGCCAGCAGCTTATTTGGTTGGCATGAGCAGTTCTTC
CASSLFGWHEQFF
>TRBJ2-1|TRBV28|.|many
TGTGCCAGCAGTTCCACCTACAGGGACGGACCGCAATATGAGCAGTTCTTC
CASSSTYRDGPQYEQFF
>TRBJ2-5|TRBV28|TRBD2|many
TGTGCCAGCAGTTTGCTAGCGGGAGGTGGATGGGAGACCCAGTACTTC
CASSLLAGGGWETQYF
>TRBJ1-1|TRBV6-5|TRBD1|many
TGTGCCAGCAGTACCGGACAGGTTAACACTGAAGCTTTCTTT
CASSTGQVNTEAFF
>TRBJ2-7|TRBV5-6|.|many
TGTGCCAGCAGCTTGGTATTCGGTGGGGAAACCTACGAGCAGTACTTC
CASSLVFGGETYEQYF
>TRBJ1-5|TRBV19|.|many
TGTGCCAGTATAGGGCAGACAATATTTGAGCCCCAGCATTTT
CASIGQTIFEPQHF
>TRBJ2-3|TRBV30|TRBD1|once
TGTACCCGGAGTGCCGGACAGGGAGGAGATACGCAGTATTTT
CTRSAGQGGDTQYF
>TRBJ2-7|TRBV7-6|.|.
TGTGCCAGCAGCTTAACTCGACAGGAATCCTACGAGCGGTACTTC
CASSLTRQESYERYF
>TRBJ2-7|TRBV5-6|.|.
TGTGCCAGCAGCTTTGGGAGCCGGGGTTTCAACGAGCAGTACTTC
CASSFGSRGFNEQYF
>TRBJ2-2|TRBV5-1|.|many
TGCGCCAGCAGCCCCAGCTACACCGGGGAGCTGTTTTTT
CASSPSYTGELFF
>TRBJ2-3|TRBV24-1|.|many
TGTGCCACCAGCTCTGGTAGCGCGCACAGAACAGATACGCAGTATTTT
CATSSGSAHRTDTQYF
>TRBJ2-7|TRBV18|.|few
TGTGCCAGCTCCCCGACAGACTCCTACGAGCAGTACTTC
CASSPTDSYEQYF
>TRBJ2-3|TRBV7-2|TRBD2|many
TGTGCCAGCAGCATGGGACTAGCGGGGCCCGATACGCAGTATTTT
CASSMGLAGPDTQYF
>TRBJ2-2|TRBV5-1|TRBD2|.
TGCGCCAGCAGCGGGACTAGCGGGAGTTACGCCGGGGAGCTGTTTTTT
CASSGTSGSYAGELFF
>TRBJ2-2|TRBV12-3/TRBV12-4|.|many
TGTGCCAGTAAAACAGGGTCGGCCACCGGGGAGCTGTTTTTT
CASKTGSATGELFF
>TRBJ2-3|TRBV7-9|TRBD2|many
TGTGCCAGCAGTGGGACTACGTCTAGCACAGATACGCAGTATTTT
CASSGTTSSTDTQYF
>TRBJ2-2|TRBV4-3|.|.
TGCGCCAGCAGCCAAGATCAGAACACCGGGGAGCAGTTTTTT
CASSQDQNTGEQFF
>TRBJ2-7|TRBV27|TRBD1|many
TGTGCCAGCAGTTATCAAGCGGGACAGGGATACGAGCAGTACTTC
CASSYQAGQGYEQYF
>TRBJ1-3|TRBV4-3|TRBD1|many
TGCGCCAGCAGCTCCGGGACAGGGGCTGGAAACACCATATATTTT
CASSSGTGAGNTIYF
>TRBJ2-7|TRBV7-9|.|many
TGTGCCAGCAGCTTGTCCGGGGAACTCTACGAGCAGTACTTC
CASSLSGELYEQYF
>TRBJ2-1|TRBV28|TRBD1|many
TGTGCCAGCAGTTCCCGGACAGGCTCCTACAATGAGCAGTTCTTC
CASSSRTGSYNEQFF
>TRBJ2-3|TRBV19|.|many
TGTGCCAGTAGTGACCGCTGGGCAGATACGCAGTATTTT
CASSDRWADTQYF
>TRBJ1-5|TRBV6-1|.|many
TGTGCCAGCAGCGACCCCCCCCTCGACAGATATCAGCCCCAGCATTTT
CASSDPPLDRYQPQHF
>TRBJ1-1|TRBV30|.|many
TGTGCCTGGAGTTCGACTGAAGAAGCTTTCTTT
CAWSSTEEAFF
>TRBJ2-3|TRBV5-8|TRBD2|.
TGTGCCAGCAGCCCCTGGGGGGGTGGTACGCAGTATTTT
CASSPWGGGTQYF
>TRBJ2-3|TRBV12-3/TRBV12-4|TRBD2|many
TGTGCCAGCAGTTCTCCCCTGTACGGGGGGGCAGGAAGCACAGATACGCAGTATTTT
CASSSPLYGGAGSTDTQYF
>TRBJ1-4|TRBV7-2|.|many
TGTGCCAGCACCCCGACAGGACTCTCTAATGAAAAACTGTTTTTT
CASTPTGLSNEKLFF
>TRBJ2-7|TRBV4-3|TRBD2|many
TGCGCCAGCAGCCAAGGGCGGGAGTCCTCCTACGAGCAGTACTTC
CASSQGRESSYEQYF
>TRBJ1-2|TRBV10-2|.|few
TGCGCCAGCAGTGACGGGGGGCTGATCTATGGCTACACCTTC
CASSDGGLIYGYTF
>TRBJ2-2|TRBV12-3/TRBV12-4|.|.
TGTGCCATCGGCCCAGACGCCGGGGAGCTGTTTTTT
CAIGPDAGELFF
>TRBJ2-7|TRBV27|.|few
TGTGCCAGCAGTTTATCGGCCCCCGGGGGCATGGCGTCAGGGGTCGTCTCCTACGAGCAGTACTTC
CASSLSAPGGMASGVVSYEQYF
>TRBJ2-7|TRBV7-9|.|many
TGTGCCAGCAGCTCCAGGTGGTCCGAGCAGTACTTC
CASSSRWSEQYF
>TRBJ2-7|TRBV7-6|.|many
TGTGCCAGCAGCCGGGGGGCCCAGTACGAGCAGTACTTC
CASSRGAQYEQYF
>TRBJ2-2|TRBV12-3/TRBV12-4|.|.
TGTGCCAGCACTAAACTAGGGGCCGGGGAGCTGTTTTTT
CASTKLGAGELFF
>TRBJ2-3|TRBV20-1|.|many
TGCAGTGCTAGGCCCGGGATCCACACAGATACGCAGTATTTT
CSARPGIHTDTQYF
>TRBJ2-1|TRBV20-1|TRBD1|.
TGCAGTGCTAGAGAGGGACAGGGGGCGACTGAGCAGTTCTTC
CSAREGQGATEQFF
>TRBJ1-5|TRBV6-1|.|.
TGTGCCAGCAGTGGGGGGCCAGGGAGCAGCCAGCCCCAGCATTTT
CASSGGPGSSQPQHF
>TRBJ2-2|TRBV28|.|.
TGTGCCAGCAGTTTACCGGAAATGAACACCGGGGAGCTGTTTTTT
CASSLPEMNTGELFF
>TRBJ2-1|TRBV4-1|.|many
TGCGCCAGCAGCCAAGATTACGGTAGGGATAGCTCCTACAATGAGCAGTTCTTC
CASSQDYGRDSSYNEQFF
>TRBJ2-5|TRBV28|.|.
TGTGCCAGCAGTTTATATGGCCAAGGGGAGACCCAGTACTTC
CASSLYGQGETQYF
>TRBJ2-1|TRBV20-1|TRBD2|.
TGCAGTGCTTGGACTAGCGGGGGGGGAGGGGATGAGCAGTTCTTC
CSAWTSGGGGDEQFF
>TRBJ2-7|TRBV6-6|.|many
TGTGCCAGCAGTCAGGGTTCCGAGCAGTACTTC
CASSQGSEQYF
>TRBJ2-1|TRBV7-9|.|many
TGTGCCAGCAGCCTTCCAAATAACTACAATGAGCAGTTCTTC
CASSLPNNYNEQFF